This TCR beta chain was sequenced in a study of human T cells and chemical hapten exposure. Points from the study as a whole: There was no change with DPC sensitization in TCRs above 1 in 1000 frequency.

Noted time point: patch test 1, 2 weeks after DPC sensitization. The treatment: therapeutic diphenylcyclopropenone sensitization with weekly scalp DPC. The length of the CDR3 is 14 residues. With 2 bases removed from V and 7 bases from J, the gap between germline ends came to 11 bases. CDR1 LGHNT and CDR2 FRNRAP come from the germline V gene. What the library attached to individual cDNA molecules were unique molecular identifiers. MiXCR, run by TCRdb on the RACE reads, gives a single entry per CDR3 protein. The data show around 300,000 distinct CDR3 sequences, with approximately 6.9% seen just once and around 8.2% held by the top ten. This clonotype was picked up a small number of times. What it binds is unknown.

The sequence was collected from a woman aged 18-29 years with alopecia areata. Some clones in this sample may be carry-over from other donors' samples. The rearrangement uses TRBV12-5 and TRBJ2-2, with D tentatively TRBD1 (6 bases). The sample consisted of whole blood, taken in connection with sensitization to the hapten diphenylcyclopropenone (DPC). The CDR3 protein is CASGLPGADGELFF. The CDR3 DNA is TGTGCTAGTGGTTTGCCAGGGGCGGACGGGGAGCTGTTTTTT.